The 18 T cell receptor beta chains reported below all come from one sample, sequenced in a study of T cells expressing NK-cell markers. TCRdb re-called the 5' RACE reads, yielding one record per CDR3 amino acid sequence without DNA. The sample has about 550,000 distinct CDR3 sequences. Sequencing was carried out using blood T cells: a sorted CD56 or NKG2C T cell subset, CD4+ or CD8+ T cells, or bulk PBMC T cells (not recorded which). Receptor source: a man in his late teens or twenties in good health.

This CDR3 is CASIPPAKQTQYF. J is TRBJ2-5 and V is TRBV2; TCRdb's D call, TRBD1, is unchecked because there is no DNA. The V gene's germline CDR1 is SNHLY and CDR2 FYNNEI. The CDR3 covers 13 residues.

This chain links TRBV11-2 with TRBJ2-2; TCRdb names TRBD2, which stays unverified in the absence of DNA. In germline, CDR1 is SGHAT, CDR2 FQNNGV. CDR3 size: 18 residues. CDR3 loop: CASSSTFWGGPDTGELFF.

The chain joins TRBV12-3 or TRBV12-4 to TRBJ1-5; TCRdb selects TRBD1, and the lack of DNA leaves this call unchecked. This CDR3 spans 16 amino acids. This chain's CDR3 is CASSFSGVLGNQPQHF.

This chain connects TRBV2 to TRBJ2-5; the D gene TCRdb calls, TRBD1, cannot be checked with no DNA. This CDR3 has 16 amino acids. Germline V gene data show CDR1 as SNHLY and CDR2 as FYNNEI. CDR3 protein: CASSSRGGNLQETQYF.

The chain joins TRBV27 to TRBJ2-5; TCRdb's D gene call, TRBD1, goes unchecked for lack of DNA. The CDR3 covers 16 residues. The germline gives CDR1 MNHEY, CDR2 SMNVEV (reference sequence). The chain's CDR3 is CASSLGRGRGDETQYF.

The chain joins TRBV29-1 to TRBJ2-3. The CDR3 is 13 residues long. The V gene's germline CDR1 is SQVTM and CDR2 ANQGSEA. The chain's CDR3 is CSVESVEGDTQYF.

The V call is TRBV7-9, the J call TRBJ2-3. The CDR3 is 14 amino acids. From germline, CDR1 is SEHNR and CDR2 FQNEAQ (reference sequence). The CDR3 loop reads CAGDPYSSTDTQYF.

The chain couples TRBV4-1 to TRBJ2-1; TCRdb reports TRBD2, a call that lacks DNA to check it against. The CDR3 is 17 amino acids. CDR1 is MGHRA and CDR2 is YSYEKL in the germline V gene. This CDR3 reads CASSRVPGLESYNEQFF.

This chain joins TRBV27 and TRBJ1-2; TCRdb indicates TRBD1, and absent DNA this call remains unverified. CDR1 is MNHEY, CDR2 SMNVEV, per germline (reference sequence). The CDR3 has 13 amino acids. Here the CDR3 reads CASSTSGAAGYTF.

The chain is built from TRBV12-3 or TRBV12-4 and TRBJ1-5; the D gene TCRdb calls, TRBD1, cannot be checked with no DNA. This CDR3 contains 15 residues. The CDR3 region is CASSLKAGGNQPQHF.

The chain's CDR3 is CASSLFPPEAVQETQYF. This sequence joins TRBV7-8 and TRBJ2-5; absent DNA, TCRdb's TRBD1 call cannot be checked. The CDR3 loop spans 17 amino acids. Germline CDR1 is SGHVS and CDR2 is FQNEAQ.

This chain uses TRBV5-6 with TRBJ1-5; the D call of TRBD1 rests on TCRdb alone, since no DNA is present to check it. The CDR3 length is 16 residues. Germline V gene sequence: CDR1 SGHDT, CDR2 YYEEEE. The CDR3 loop reads CASSTRQVLSNQPQHF.

The chain joins TRBV6-4 to TRBJ2-1; lacking DNA, the TRBD1 call made by TCRdb goes unchecked. The CDR3 consists of 16 residues. Germline V CDR1 and CDR2: MRHNA, SNTAGT. CDR3 sequence: CASSELTGRSYNEQFF.

CDR3 in amino acids: CAIRPDRGNTEAFF. The chain has TRBV10-3 and TRBJ1-1; checking the TCRdb D call of TRBD1 is not possible without DNA. The CDR3 loop spans 14 amino acids. CDR1 ENHRY and CDR2 SYGVKD come from the germline V gene.

The V gene is TRBV27, the J gene TRBJ2-3; the D call from TCRdb, TRBD2, cannot be confirmed without DNA. The CDR3 extends over 14 amino acids. The germline CDR1 and CDR2 sequences are MNHEY and SMNVEV (reference sequence). The CDR3 is CASKRLAGGDTQYF.

The V gene is TRBV6-5, the J gene TRBJ2-1; TCRdb picks TRBD1, but there is no DNA to check that call. CDR3 length: 16 residues. Per germline, CDR1 MNHEY and CDR2 SVGAGI. The CDR3 loop is CASRITGTGDYNEQFF.

The V call is TRBV12-3 or TRBV12-4, the J call TRBJ2-3. The CDR3 runs 12 residues. CDR3 loop: CASLVATDTQYF.

J is TRBJ1-2 and V is TRBV7-9; TCRdb names TRBD1, which stays unverified in the absence of DNA. The length of the CDR3 is 15 residues. CDR1 SEHNR and CDR2 FQNEAQ come from the germline V gene (reference sequence). The CDR3 sequence is CASSAPQNRGDGYTF.